This passage covers 25 T cell receptor beta chains from one sample sequenced in a study of cytomegalovirus exposure and HLA in healthy donors. Researchers ran the PCR with 60 Vbeta and 13 Jbeta primers. The method was immunoSEQ multiplex PCR; TCRdb's version includes in-frame clones alone and lacks a portion of them. The sample contains approximately 40,000 clones, around 82% of which appear only once. Sequenced: PBMCs. These receptors all stem from a woman between 18 and 30 years old in good health and CMV-seropositive.

The rearrangement uses TRBV5-1 and TRBJ2-1; 8 nucleotides align to TRBD2. CDR3 size: 17 residues. The J segment lost 3 bases and the V segment lost 4 bases, leaving 12 bases of the junction unmatched. Germline loops: CDR1 SGHRS, CDR2 YFSETQ. The CDR3, as DNA: TGCGCCAGCAGCACCTCAGTCGGGACTAGGATCTACAATGAGCAGTTCTTC. This codes for CASSTSVGTRIYNEQFF.

The rearrangement uses TRBV5-4 and TRBJ2-7; D gene unclear. The CDR3 contains 13 residues. Trimming removed 0 bases from V and 1 base from J, with 5 bases in between. Per the germline V gene, CDR1 is SGHNT and CDR2 is YYREEE (reference sequence). This CDR3 reads CASSLVRSYEQYF. CDR3 bases: TGTGCCAGCAGCTTGGTACGGTCCTACGAGCAGTACTTC.

The V gene is TRBV9, the J gene TRBJ2-5; TRBD2 agrees at 7 bases. Germline CDR1 is SGDLS and CDR2 is YYNGEE. The CDR3 length is 15 residues. The trim removed 0 bases at V and 4 bases at J, leaving 6 bases unmatched. The CDR3 DNA follows: TGTGCCAGCAGCGTAGATGTAAGCGGGGCAGAGACCCAGTACTTC. Translated, it gives CASSVDVSGAETQYF.

The gene calls are TRBV7-6 and TRBJ2-7, with 7 bases lining up with TRBD2. The germline V gene has CDR1 SGHVS and CDR2 FNYEAQ. CDR3 length: 13 amino acids. J gave up 7 bases and V 2 bases, and 5 bases lay outside the gene matches. This chain's CDR3 is CASSLREAREQYF. The CDR3 bases are TGTGCCAGCAGCTTACGGGAGGCTCGTGAGCAGTACTTC.

The rearrangement links TRBV7-6 to TRBJ2-1; possible D gene TRBD2, 6 bases. V dropped 1 base and J dropped 2 bases, with 12 bases sitting between them. Germline V lookup: CDR1 SGHVS, CDR2 FNYEAQ. The CDR3 spans 16 residues. The CDR3 sequence: CASSLGLGGTYNEQFF. The CDR3 coding sequence is TGTGCCAGCAGCTTAGGACTAGGCGGAACCTACAATGAGCAGTTCTTC.

The chain is built from TRBV5-6 and TRBJ1-5, with TRBD1 as a possible D gene (6 bases). With 4 bases removed from V and 7 bases from J, the gap between germline ends came to 21 bases. The CDR3 consists of 16 residues. The V gene's germline CDR1 is SGHDT and CDR2 YYEEEE. CDR3 region: CASSLLTGTSNQPQHF. CDR3 coding DNA: TGTGCCAGCAGCCTACTTACAGGGACTAGTAACCAGCCCCAGCATTTT.

The rearrangement links TRBV15 to TRBJ2-3; D perhaps matches TRBD1 (6 bases). CDR3 length: 15 residues. In germline, CDR1 is LNHNV, CDR2 YYDKDF (reference sequence). Trimming removed 9 bases at V and 3 bases at J, with 19 bases between. The CDR3 is CATGAGAHVTDTQYF. CDR3 coding DNA: TGTGCCACGGGCGCAGGGGCGCATGTAACAGATACGCAGTATTTT. Combining the CDR3 with reference TRBV15 and TRBJ2-3 gives the whole variable domain DAMVIQNPRYQVTQFGKPVTLSCSQTLNHNVMYWYQQKSSQAPKLLFHYYDKDFNNEADTPDNFQSRRPNTSFCFLDIRSPGLGDTAMYLCATGAGAHVTDTQYFGPGTRLTVL.

V gene TRBV2 combines with J gene TRBJ1-5, with D maybe TRBD1 (5 bases). The V end lost 5 bases, the J end lost 1 base, and 12 bases lay between the germline ends. From germline, CDR1 is SNHLY and CDR2 FYNNEI. The CDR3 totals 15 residues. CDR3 nucleotide sequence: TGTGCCAGCAGTTTGCAGGGTCTAAGCAATCAGCCCCAGCATTTT. Translating gives CASSLQGLSNQPQHF.

A single count supports this clone. This chain joins TRBV19 and TRBJ1-5; TRBD1 is a possible D gene (6 bases). The CDR3 loop spans 14 amino acids. Trimming left V 3 bases short and J 9 bases short, with 15 bases between. Germline CDR1 reads LNHDA; CDR2 reads SQIVND (reference sequence). The CDR3 DNA sequence: TGTGCCAGTAGTATGGGCAGGGGCCAGTTGCCCCAGCATTTT. Its protein is CASSMGRGQLPQHF.

V gene TRBV19 combines with J gene TRBJ1-1, with TRBD1 matching over 8 bases. Germline values: CDR1 LNHDA, CDR2 SQIVND (reference sequence). V trimming: 7 bases; J trimming: 4 bases; junction bases outside the gene matches: 11. CDR3 length: 15 amino acids. CDR3 sequence (DNA): TGTGCCAGTACCGAATTCAGGGGGCCCGGCACTGAAGCTTTCTTT. Its protein product is CASTEFRGPGTEAFF.

This sequence joins TRBV27 and TRBJ2-1; 12 positions agree with TRBD2. From germline, CDR1 is MNHEY and CDR2 SMNVEV (reference sequence). Losses at the gene ends were 3 bases for V and 6 bases for J; bases not matched to a gene: 3. The CDR3 is made up of 15 amino acids. CDR3 in amino acids: CASSLGLAGGNEQFF. The CDR3 nucleotides are TGTGCCAGCAGTTTGGGACTAGCGGGCGGCAATGAGCAGTTCTTC.

About this clone: This CDR3 is also generated by other DNA sequences in the sample. The V call is TRBV9, the J call TRBJ2-7; TRBD1 aligns across 7 bases. The CDR3 has 14 amino acids. The trim removed 5 bases at V and 7 bases at J, leaving 12 bases unmatched. In germline, CDR1 is SGDLS, CDR2 YYNGEE. This chain's CDR3 is CASSFRTGGSEQYF. Written as DNA, the CDR3 is TGTGCCAGCAGTTTTCGGACAGGCGGCTCGGAGCAGTACTTC.

The chain recombines TRBV29-1 with TRBJ1-5; no clear D gene. CDR3 length: 13 amino acids. In germline, CDR1 is SQVTM, CDR2 ANQGSEA. V was cut by 4 bases and J by 7 bases, with 14 bases left in between. The CDR3 sequence: CSVGAGRGQPQHF. The CDR3 nucleotides read TGCAGCGTTGGCGCCGGGAGAGGGCAGCCCCAGCATTTT.

The chain has TRBV7-2 and TRBJ2-7, with no clear D. V gave up 3 bases and J gave up 1 base, with 4 bases separating them. The CDR3 length is 12 residues. Germline CDR1 reads SGHTA; CDR2 reads FQGNSA. CDR3 DNA: TGTGCCAGCAGCTTCGTATCCTACGAGCAGTACTTC. It yields the protein CASSFVSYEQYF.

Only a few counts were recorded for this clone. DNA for the CDR3: TGCACCAGCAGCCAAGTAGCGGGACTAGCGGGAGGAGTGAACACCGGGGAGCTGTTTTTT. It codes for CTSSQVAGLAGGVNTGELFF. This rearrangement joins TRBV1 to TRBJ2-2; the DNA was not compared with TRBD2, the D call given in the table. TRBV1 is tagged as a pseudogene. This CDR3 region has 20 residues.

CDR3 region: CASSFVAAYNEQFF. In DNA form, the CDR3 reads TGTGCCAGCAGTTTCGTAGCGGCCTACAATGAGCAGTTCTTC. The chain couples TRBV28 to TRBJ2-1; D may be TRBD2 (6 bases). This CDR3 has 14 residues. Trimming removed 3 bases at V and 2 bases at J, with 8 bases between. CDR1 is MDHEN, CDR2 SYDVKM, per germline.

As regards this clone: Different DNA sequences within this sample yield the same CDR3. V usage is TRBV2 and J usage is TRBJ2-7; 10 nucleotides align to TRBD2. The germline V gene encodes CDR1 SNHLY and CDR2 FYNNEI. V dropped 7 bases and J dropped 1; count of bases not matched to a gene: 1. There are 13 residues in the CDR3. The CDR3 DNA follows: TGTGCCAGCACTAGCGGGAGATCCTACGAGCAGTACTTC. Translating gives CASTSGRSYEQYF.

The CDR3 DNA follows: TGTGCCAGCAGTCGACAGGGCCTCTACGAGCAGTACTTC. This gives the protein CASSRQGLYEQYF. V gene TRBV6-5 combines with J gene TRBJ2-7, with 7 nucleotides matching TRBD1. Germline V gives CDR1 MNHEY, CDR2 SVGAGI. The junction had 4 bases not matched to a gene; V was cut back by 5 bases and J by 3 bases. The CDR3 runs to 13 residues.

The J gene is TRBJ2-5, the V gene TRBV6-6; D possibly corresponds to TRBD1 (6 bases). V shed 0 bases and J shed 4 bases, with 9 bases lying between them. The CDR3 consists of 14 residues. The germline gives CDR1 MNHNY, CDR2 SVGAGI (reference sequence). The CDR3 protein is CASSYSGRGETQYF. The CDR3 nucleotides read TGTGCCAGCAGTTACTCGGGCAGGGGAGAGACCCAGTACTTC.

In this sample, this clone turned up a few times. The chain recombines TRBV30 with TRBJ2-2; TRBD2 agrees at 8 bases. The germline CDR1 and CDR2 sequences are GTSNPN and SVGIG (reference sequence). CDR3 length: 14 amino acids. V shed 4 bases and J 4 bases; nucleotides not matched to a gene: 5. The CDR3 here is CAWKSTSGTGELFF. The CDR3 DNA follows: TGTGCCTGGAAATCCACTAGCGGCACCGGGGAGCTGTTTTTT.

A few counts support this clone. The chain combines TRBV4-3 with TRBJ1-3; TRBD1 might be the D (6 bases). The CDR3 extends over 15 amino acids. Germline CDR1 LGHNA, CDR2 YSLEER. V dropped 2 bases and J dropped 2 bases, with 10 bases sitting between them. CDR3 DNA: TGCGCCAGCAGCCAAACCCCAGGGGCTGGAAACACCATATATTTT. This translates into CASSQTPGAGNTIYF.

The chain uses TRBV18 and TRBJ2-7; no firm D call. There are 14 residues in the CDR3. CDR1 and CDR2 (germline): KGHSH, LQKENI. Trimming pared 2 bases from V and 0 bases from J, leaving 8 bases between. For the CDR3, the DNA is TGTGCCAGCTCACCAAGCACCTTCTCCTACGAGCAGTACTTC. Protein: CASSPSTFSYEQYF.

V usage is TRBV4-2 and J usage is TRBJ2-7; D gene uncertain. Germline lookup yields CDR1 LGHNA and CDR2 YNFKEQ. This CDR3 contains 15 residues. Trimming left V 0 bases short and J 3 bases short, with 12 bases between. For the CDR3, the DNA is TGTGCCAGCAGCCAAGAGGCACGCCCTTTCTACGAGCAGTACTTC. Its translation is CASSQEARPFYEQYF.

The chain has TRBV27 and TRBJ2-6; the D is unclear. The CDR3 loop spans 17 amino acids. The V end lost 7 bases, the J end lost 0 bases, and 16 bases lay between the germline ends. Per germline, CDR1 MNHEY and CDR2 SMNVEV (reference sequence). CDR3 protein: CASTSPTAASGANVLTF. CDR3 sequence (DNA): TGTGCCAGCACCTCACCTACAGCAGCCTCTGGGGCCAACGTCCTGACTTTC.

This clone was seen more than once but under ten times. This sequence joins TRBV6-5 and TRBJ1-4, with 7 nucleotides matching TRBD1. J was trimmed by 7 bases and V by 6 bases; bases with no gene match: 8. CDR1 MNHEY and CDR2 SVGAGI come from the germline V gene. The CDR3 sequence is 14 residues long. CDR3 region: CASSHRGWGEKLFF. CDR3 sequence (DNA): TGTGCCAGCAGCCACAGGGGTTGGGGTGAAAAACTGTTTTTT.